Included here is one TCR beta chain sequence, with context. Antigen unknown. The data were obtained in a study of beta chain features in type 1 diabetes. The investigators reverse transcribed all of the isolated RNA, so they sequenced expressed TCRB transcripts. Method: immunoSEQ multiplex PCR; TCRdb's copy keeps in-frame clones and lacks some. The sample consists of 900,000 or so clones, 15% to 20% of them appearing once. The CDR3 runs to 12 residues. The V end lost 5 bases, the J end lost 1 base, and 5 bases lay between the germline ends. Germline CDR1 is MDHEN and CDR2 is SYDVKM. CD4+ naive, central memory, regulatory and stem cell-like memory cells were sorted via CD45RO/CCR7/CD25/CD127/CD95/CD27. The study's findings and limits: TCRB CDR3s from Type 1 diabetes patients were moderately but significantly shorter in all four CD4+ subsets. Naive, central memory and regulatory TCRB repertoires appeared more similar among patients than healthy donors.

The chain has TRBV28 and TRBJ2-5; D is uncertain. The receptor was isolated from a woman aged 18-29 years in good health. The sequenced sample consisted of naive CD4+ T cells from blood. CDR3 in DNA: TGTGCCAGCAGTCCCCGCCAAGAGACCCAGTACTTC. This codes for CASSPRQETQYF.